One and the same sample provided the 6 T cell receptor beta chains below, sequenced in a study of identical twins. TCRdb processed the 5' RACE reads anew with MiXCR; each CDR3 protein has one entry. The sample yields approximately 620,000 distinct CDR3 sequences, about 9.4% seen once. This same sample was also taken into another study, of yellow fever vaccine responses in identical twins.

Sequencing was performed on PBMCs. These TCRs come from a woman under 30 in good health.

This clonotype was seen many times. V gene TRBV29-1 combines with J gene TRBJ2-3; 11 bases agree with TRBD2. This CDR3 contains 15 residues. Unmatched junction bases numbered 8, after V lost 4 bases and J lost 5 bases. Germline assignment: CDR1 SQVTM and CDR2 ANQGSEA. CDR3 sequence: CSVGQLAGVEDTQYF. The CDR3 DNA reads TGCAGCGTTGGGCAACTAGCGGGAGTGGAAGATACGCAGTATTTT.

There are a few counts of this clonotype. The V call is TRBV2, the J call TRBJ1-5; 12 bases align to TRBD1. There are 15 residues in the CDR3. J gave up 7 bases and V 5 bases, and 6 bases lay outside the gene matches. Per germline, CDR1 SNHLY and CDR2 FYNNEI. The CDR3 sequence is CASSRDRGREQPQHF. The CDR3 nucleotides are TGTGCCAGCAGTAGGGACAGGGGGCGCGAACAGCCCCAGCATTTT.

This clonotype was observed a few times. The chain uses TRBV5-1 and TRBJ1-1; 9 bases are shared with TRBD1. Germline CDR1 and CDR2: SGHRS and YFSETQ. The CDR3 is made up of 14 amino acids. With 4 bases clipped from V and 4 bases from J, the junction kept 5 bases outside the gene matches. CDR3 region: CASSAGTGSTEAFF. In DNA, the CDR3 is TGCGCCAGCAGCGCCGGGACAGGGAGCACTGAAGCTTTCTTT.

This clonotype has only a few counts. CDR3: CASTIAGAAAQETQYF. The CDR3 coding sequence is TGTGCCAGCACCATTGCGGGGGCCGCGGCCCAAGAGACCCAGTACTTC. This chain uses TRBV12-3 or TRBV12-4 with TRBJ2-5; a possible D gene is TRBD2 (7 bases). The germline V and J ends were trimmed by 7 bases and 1 base, with 19 bases remaining between them. The length of the CDR3 is 16 residues.

In this sample, this clonotype turned up many times. The chain carries TRBV7-9 and TRBJ2-1; 12 nucleotides line up with TRBD2. The CDR3 covers 15 residues. V was clipped by 3 bases and J by 4 bases; unmatched bases: 1. CDR1 and CDR2 (germline): SEHNR, FQNEAQ (reference sequence). The CDR3 bases are TGTGCCAGCAGCTTCACTAGCGGGAGGTACAATGAGCAGTTCTTC. Translating it yields CASSFTSGRYNEQFF.

The table lists this clonotype with a few counts. The chain joins TRBV29-1 to TRBJ2-7; the match to TRBD1 covers 10 bases. The CDR3 totals 14 residues. V lost 6 bases to trimming and J lost 4 bases; unmatched junction nucleotides: 9. Germline lookup yields CDR1 SQVTM and CDR2 ANQGSEA. CDR3 protein: CSVQTDRGRYEQYF. DNA for the CDR3: TGCAGCGTGCAGACCGACAGGGGGCGATACGAGCAGTACTTC.